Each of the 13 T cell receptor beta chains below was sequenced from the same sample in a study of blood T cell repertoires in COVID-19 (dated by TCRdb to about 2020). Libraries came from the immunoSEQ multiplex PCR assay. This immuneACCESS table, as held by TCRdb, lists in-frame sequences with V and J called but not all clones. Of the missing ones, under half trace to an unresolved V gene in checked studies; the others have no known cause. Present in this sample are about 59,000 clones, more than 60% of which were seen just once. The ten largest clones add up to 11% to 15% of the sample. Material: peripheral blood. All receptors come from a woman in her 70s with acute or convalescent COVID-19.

The CDR3 coding sequence is TGTGCCAGCAGTTTTCAGGGGAACACTGAAGCTTTCTTT. Residues: CASSFQGNTEAFF. This chain uses TRBV6-5 with TRBJ1-1; a weak D match, TRBD1 (5 bases). CDR1 is MNHEY and CDR2 is SVGAGI in the germline V gene. Trimming pared 4 bases from V and 1 base from J, leaving 7 bases between. The CDR3 consists of 13 residues.

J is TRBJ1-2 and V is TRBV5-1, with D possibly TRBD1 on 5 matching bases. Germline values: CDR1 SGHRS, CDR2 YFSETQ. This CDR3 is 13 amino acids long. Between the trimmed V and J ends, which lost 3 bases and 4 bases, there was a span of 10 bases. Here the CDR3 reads CASSYGGTYGYTF. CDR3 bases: TGCGCCAGCAGCTACGGAGGGACCTATGGCTACACCTTC.

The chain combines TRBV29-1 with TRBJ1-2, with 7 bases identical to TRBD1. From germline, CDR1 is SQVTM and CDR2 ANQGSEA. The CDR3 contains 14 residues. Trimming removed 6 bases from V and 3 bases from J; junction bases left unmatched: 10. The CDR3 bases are TGCAGCGTCCGATTCAGGGGGGCCGACTATGGCTACACCTTC. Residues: CSVRFRGADYGYTF.

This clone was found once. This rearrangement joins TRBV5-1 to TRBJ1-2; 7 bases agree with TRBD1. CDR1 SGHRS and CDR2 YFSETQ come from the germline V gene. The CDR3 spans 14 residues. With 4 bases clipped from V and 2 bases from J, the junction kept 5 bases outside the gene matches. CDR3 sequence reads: CASSLGTANYGYTF. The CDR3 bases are TGCGCCAGCAGCCTAGGGACAGCCAACTATGGCTACACCTTC.

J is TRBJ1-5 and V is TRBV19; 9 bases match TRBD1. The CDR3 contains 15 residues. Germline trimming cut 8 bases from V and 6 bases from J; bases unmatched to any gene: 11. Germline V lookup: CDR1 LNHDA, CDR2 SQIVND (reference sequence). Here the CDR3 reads CASSYGDRESQPQHF. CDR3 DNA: TGTGCCAGTTCTTATGGGGACAGGGAGAGTCAGCCCCAGCATTTT.

The CDR3 sequence is CASSSRQVNTEAFF. CDR3 nucleotide sequence: TGTGCCAGCAGCTCCAGACAGGTCAACACTGAAGCTTTCTTT. V usage is TRBV9 and J usage is TRBJ1-1; a possible D gene is TRBD1 (6 bases). Germline V lookup: CDR1 SGDLS, CDR2 YYNGEE. V lost 4 bases and J lost 2, with 12 bases in between. The CDR3 sequence is 14 residues long.

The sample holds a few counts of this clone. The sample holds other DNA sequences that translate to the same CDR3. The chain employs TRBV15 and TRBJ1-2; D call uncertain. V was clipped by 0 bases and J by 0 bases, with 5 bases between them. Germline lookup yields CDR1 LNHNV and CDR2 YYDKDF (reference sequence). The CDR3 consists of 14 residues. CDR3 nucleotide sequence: TGTGCCACCAGCAGAGACAGTTCTAACTATGGCTACACCTTC. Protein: CATSRDSSNYGYTF.

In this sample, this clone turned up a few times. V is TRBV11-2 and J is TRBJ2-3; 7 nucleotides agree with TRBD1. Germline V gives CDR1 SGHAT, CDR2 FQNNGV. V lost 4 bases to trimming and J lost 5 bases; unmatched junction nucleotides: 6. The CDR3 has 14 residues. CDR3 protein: CASSSWDREDTQYF. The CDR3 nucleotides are TGTGCCAGCAGCTCTTGGGACAGAGAAGATACGCAGTATTTT.

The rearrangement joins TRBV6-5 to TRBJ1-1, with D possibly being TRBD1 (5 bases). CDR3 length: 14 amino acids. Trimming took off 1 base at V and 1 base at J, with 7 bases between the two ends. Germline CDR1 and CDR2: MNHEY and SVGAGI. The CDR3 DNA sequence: TGTGCCAGCAGTTACTACGGGGGGAACACTGAAGCTTTCTTT. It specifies CASSYYGGNTEAFF.

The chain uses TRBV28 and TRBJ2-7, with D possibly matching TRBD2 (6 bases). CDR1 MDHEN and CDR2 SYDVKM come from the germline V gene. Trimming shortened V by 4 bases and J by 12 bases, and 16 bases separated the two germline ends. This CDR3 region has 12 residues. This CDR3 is CASSSGTLAVYF. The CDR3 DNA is TGTGCCAGCAGTTCCGGGACTCTCGCCGTGTACTTC.

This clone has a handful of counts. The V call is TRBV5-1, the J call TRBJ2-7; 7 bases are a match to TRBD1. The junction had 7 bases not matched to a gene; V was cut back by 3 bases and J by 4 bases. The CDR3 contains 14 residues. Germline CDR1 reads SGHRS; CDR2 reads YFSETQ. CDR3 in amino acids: CASSSTGIGYEQYV. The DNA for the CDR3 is TGCGCCAGCAGCTCGACAGGGATCGGGTACGAGCAGTACGTC.

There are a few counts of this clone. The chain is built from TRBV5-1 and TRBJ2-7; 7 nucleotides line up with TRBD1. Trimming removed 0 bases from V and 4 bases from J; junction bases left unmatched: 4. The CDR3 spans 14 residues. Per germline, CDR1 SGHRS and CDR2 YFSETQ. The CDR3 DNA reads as TGCGCCAGCAGCTTGGGGTCAGGGGGATACGAGCAGTACTTC. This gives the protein CASSLGSGGYEQYF.

The DNA of the CDR3 is TGTGCCAGCCTTGCAGGGGGACGGAGCACCGGGGAGCTGTTTTTT. Translation: CASLAGGRSTGELFF. V and J are TRBV28 and TRBJ2-2; TRBD1 agrees at 7 bases. This CDR3 is built from 15 residues. Trimming took 8 bases from V and 4 from J; bases not matched to a gene: 10. CDR1 and CDR2 (germline): MDHEN, SYDVKM. Complete variable domain (other parts from reference TRBV28 and TRBJ2-2): DVKVTQSSRYLVKRTGEKVFLECVQDMDHENMFWYRQDPGLGLRLIYFSYDVKMKEKGDIPEGYSVSREKKERFSLILESASTNQTSMYLCASLAGGRSTGELFFGEGSRLTVL.